One and the same sample provided the 20 T cell receptor beta chains below, sequenced in a study of T cells in Graves' hyperthyroidism and ophthalmopathy. The source material, RNA transcripts, was used to amplify TCR beta CDR3 regions. RT-PCR in the first round (using the HTBI primer set) targeted the TCR CDR3. Each CDR3 protein gets one entry after TCRdb re-called the multiplex PCR reads with MiXCR. Among 690,000 or so distinct CDR3 sequences, roughly a sixth were seen once, and the ten largest hold roughly a sixth. Material: blood. The receptors originated from a woman in her forties or fifties with Graves' hyperthyroidism that later progressed to Graves' ophthalmopathy.

This clonotype was seen ten or more times. The rearrangement joins TRBV6-1 to TRBJ1-1; 8 bases agree with TRBD1. Losses at the gene ends were 6 bases for V and 5 bases for J; bases not matched to a gene: 5. The CDR3 sequence is 13 residues long. Germline assignment: CDR1 MNHNS and CDR2 SASEGT. CDR3 sequence: CASRVDRDTEAFF. CDR3 nucleotides: TGTGCCAGCAGAGTGGACAGGGATACTGAAGCTTTCTTT.

This clonotype was counted at least ten times. The V and J genes are TRBV20-1 and TRBJ1-4; maybe TRBD1 (6 bases). The length of the CDR3 is 13 residues. CDR1 and CDR2 (germline): DFQATT, SNEGSKA (reference sequence). The V gene lost 5 bases and the J gene lost 7 bases, with 14 bases spanning the gap. The CDR3 bases are TGCAGTGCTCCAGGGGATCCGCGTGAAAAACTGTTTTTT. Amino acid sequence: CSAPGDPREKLFF.

The chain couples TRBV6-1 to TRBJ2-7; D possibly corresponds to TRBD1 (6 bases). CDR3 length: 15 amino acids. Germline-derived CDR1 and CDR2 are MNHNS and SASEGT. Trimming stripped 6 bases from V and 2 bases from J, with 17 bases between. The DNA of the CDR3 is TGTGCCAGCAGGCTACAGGGCCATCCGGCCTACGAGCAGTACTTC. Amino acid sequence: CASRLQGHPAYEQYF.

The V and J genes are TRBV5-1 and TRBJ2-2; D ambiguous. V gave up 4 bases and J gave up 4 bases, with 14 bases separating them. Germline loops: CDR1 SGHRS, CDR2 YFSETQ. This CDR3 has 15 residues. The CDR3 DNA sequence: TGCGCCAGCAGCCCTGGTAGGGTGGGCACCGGGGAGCTGTTTTTT. Translating gives CASSPGRVGTGELFF.

This clonotype has at least ten counts. This chain links TRBV11-2 with TRBJ1-1; unclear D gene. The germline V gene has CDR1 SGHAT and CDR2 FQNNGV. V lost 1 base, J lost 4 bases, and 7 bases lay in between. The CDR3 loop spans 13 amino acids. The CDR3 protein is CASSLGEGTEAFF. CDR3 bases: TGTGCCAGCAGCTTAGGTGAAGGCACTGAAGCTTTCTTT.

Note on this clonotype: The junction departs from germline at one end; a sequencing error may be responsible. V gene TRBV7-3 combines with J gene TRBJ2-1; D perhaps matches TRBD2 (6 bases). This CDR3 is 14 amino acids long. CDR1 and CDR2 from the germline V gene are SGHTA and FQGTGA. The CDR3 reads CASSFGTPYSEQFF. DNA of the CDR3: TGTGCCAGCAGCTTTGGGACTCCCTACAGTGAGCAGTTCTTC.

The chain uses TRBV27 and TRBJ2-7; 8 positions match TRBD1. The CDR3 loop spans 13 amino acids. The ends lost 6 bases at V and 5 bases at J; junction bases unmatched: 6. Germline CDR1 reads MNHEY; CDR2 reads SMNVEV (reference sequence). As DNA, the CDR3 is TGTGCCAGCAGCCCCCGGACAGGGAACGAGCAGTACTTC. Its protein product is CASSPRTGNEQYF.

The rearrangement links TRBV6-1 to TRBJ2-3; D ambiguous. Germline-derived CDR1 and CDR2 are MNHNS and SASEGT. Between the trimmed V and J ends, which lost 3 bases and 2 bases, there was a span of 9 bases. This CDR3 comprises 14 residues. The CDR3 reads CASSDLRLTDTQYF. In DNA, the CDR3 is TGTGCCAGCAGTGACTTACGTCTCACAGATACGCAGTATTTT.

This chain joins TRBV3-1 and TRBJ2-1, with TRBD1 matching 10 bases. With V trimmed by 0 bases and J by 4 bases, 12 bases remained unmatched. CDR1 LGHDT and CDR2 YNNKEL come from the germline V gene (reference sequence). The CDR3 is 19 residues long. CDR3 coding DNA: TGTGCCAGCAGCCAAGATTCCCCTCTAGGACAGGGGGTGTACAATGAGCAGTTCTTC. It encodes CASSQDSPLGQGVYNEQFF.

In this sample, this clonotype turned up many times. The chain links TRBV20-1 to TRBJ1-1, with D uncertain. The CDR3 totals 19 residues. Germline loops: CDR1 DFQATT, CDR2 SNEGSKA (reference sequence). The V end was cut by 0 bases, the J end by 0 bases, with 23 bases between. CDR3 DNA: TGCAGTGCTAGAGATCGGCTAGGGCAACGACGGAGGATGAACACTGAAGCTTTCTTT. Its translation is CSARDRLGQRRRMNTEAFF.

There are many counts of this clonotype. The CDR3: CASSPPGANTEAFF. CDR3 DNA: TGTGCCAGCAGCCCACCCGGGGCGAACACTGAAGCTTTCTTT. This chain joins TRBV11-2 and TRBJ1-1; D perhaps matches TRBD1 (5 bases). CDR3 length equals 14 residues. CDR1 and CDR2 from the germline V gene are SGHAT and FQNNGV. Between the trimmed V and J ends, which lost 5 bases and 1 base, there was a span of 11 bases.

V is TRBV4-1 and J is TRBJ2-5, with TRBD1 as a possible D gene (5 bases). This CDR3 is built from 15 residues. Germline loops: CDR1 MGHRA, CDR2 YSYEKL. The germline V and J ends were trimmed by 5 bases and 4 bases, with 17 bases remaining between them. CDR3 loop: CASSGRQSLGETQYF. The CDR3 DNA sequence: TGCGCCAGCAGCGGCCGACAGTCCCTGGGAGAGACCCAGTACTTC.

This clonotype was detected ten times or more. The chain uses TRBV2 and TRBJ1-5; D perhaps matches TRBD1 (5 bases). Germline V gene data show CDR1 as SNHLY and CDR2 as FYNNEI. V lost 5 bases to trimming and J lost 6 bases, with 11 bases between them. This CDR3 has 13 amino acids. CDR3 region: CASSRGGSQPQHF. CDR3 in DNA: TGTGCCAGCAGTCGGGGGGGGAGTCAGCCCCAGCATTTT.

This clonotype was found many times. The chain is built from TRBV2 and TRBJ2-7; tentative D call: TRBD1 (6 bases). Trimming removed 4 bases from V and 0 bases from J, with 10 bases in between. Germline CDR1 SNHLY, CDR2 FYNNEI. This CDR3 is 14 amino acids long. In nucleotides, the CDR3 is TGTGCCAGCAGTGCGTTGGGACACTCCTACGAGCAGTACTTC. It codes for CASSALGHSYEQYF.

V usage is TRBV2 and J usage is TRBJ1-1; D is perhaps TRBD1 (6 bases). CDR3 length: 15 residues. The germline gives CDR1 SNHLY, CDR2 FYNNEI. The ends were cut back, 7 bases at V and 11 bases at J, with 26 bases in the middle. In DNA, the CDR3 is TGTGCCAGCACTGAGATGGGGGGGCCGACAGACGGGGCTTTCTTT. Residues: CASTEMGGPTDGAFF.

This clonotype was seen more than once but under ten times. The rearrangement joins TRBV9 to TRBJ2-1; D not certain. Germline values: CDR1 SGDLS, CDR2 YYNGEE. The CDR3 contains 14 residues. Deletions cut 0 bases from V and 4 bases from J, with 8 bases between. Written as DNA, the CDR3 is TGTGCCAGCAGCGTAGAAACTCGTTACAATGAGCAGTTCTTC. This sequence encodes CASSVETRYNEQFF.

This chain uses TRBV11-2 with TRBJ2-7; D could derive from TRBD1 or TRBD2 (5 bases each). The CDR3 covers 15 residues. V was shortened by 2 bases and J by 3 bases, with 14 bases between the two germline ends. CDR1 SGHAT and CDR2 FQNNGV come from the germline V gene. CDR3 loop: CASSLSRDPFYEQYF. The CDR3 nucleotides are TGTGCCAGCAGCTTAAGCCGGGACCCCTTCTACGAGCAGTACTTC. Drawing the rest from reference TRBV11-2 and TRBJ2-7, the complete variable domain is EAGVAQSPRYKIIEKRQSVAFWCNPISGHATLYWYQQILGQGPKLLIQFQNNGVVDDSQLPKDRFSAERLKGVDSTLKIQPAKLEDSAVYLCASSLSRDPFYEQYFGPGTRLTVT.

This chain joins TRBV11-2 and TRBJ2-1; tentatively, D is TRBD1 (5 bases). V was clipped by 10 bases and J by 5 bases, with 18 bases between them. Germline V CDR1 and CDR2: SGHAT, FQNNGV. This CDR3 has 14 amino acids. The CDR3 DNA follows: TGTGCCAACAGACAACTCGACAGAAACAATGAGCAGTTCTTC. Protein: CANRQLDRNNEQFF.

This clonotype was detected ten times or more. The chain has TRBV7-2 and TRBJ2-7; 7 nucleotides line up with TRBD2. The V gene's germline CDR1 is SGHTA and CDR2 FQGNSA. The CDR3 covers 15 residues. Unmatched junction bases numbered 11, after V lost 4 bases and J lost 5 bases. The CDR3: CASSSSGVITDEQYF. CDR3 bases: TGTGCCAGCAGCTCAAGCGGGGTGATAACTGACGAGCAGTACTTC.

This clonotype was seen repeatedly, ten times or more. The genes are TRBV12-3 or TRBV12-4 and TRBJ1-5; D gene unclear. The CDR3 is 12 residues long. The V gene lost 7 bases and the J gene lost 1 base, with 5 bases spanning the gap. DNA of the CDR3: TGTGCCAGCACCGAAAGCAATCAGCCCCAGCATTTT. It encodes CASTESNQPQHF.